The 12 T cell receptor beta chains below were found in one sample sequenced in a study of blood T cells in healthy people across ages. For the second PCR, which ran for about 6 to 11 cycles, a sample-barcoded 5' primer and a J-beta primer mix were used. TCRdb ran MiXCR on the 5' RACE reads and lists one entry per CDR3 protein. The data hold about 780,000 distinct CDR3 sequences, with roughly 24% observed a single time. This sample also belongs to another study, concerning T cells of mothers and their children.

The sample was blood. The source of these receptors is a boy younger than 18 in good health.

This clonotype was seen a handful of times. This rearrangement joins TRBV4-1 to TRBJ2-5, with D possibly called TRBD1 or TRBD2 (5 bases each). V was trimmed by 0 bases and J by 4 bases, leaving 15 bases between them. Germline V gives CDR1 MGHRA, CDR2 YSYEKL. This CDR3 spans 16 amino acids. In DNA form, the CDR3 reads TGCGCCAGCAGCCAAGATCTAGCCAGGGCAAGAGAGACCCAGTACTTC. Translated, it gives CASSQDLARARETQYF.

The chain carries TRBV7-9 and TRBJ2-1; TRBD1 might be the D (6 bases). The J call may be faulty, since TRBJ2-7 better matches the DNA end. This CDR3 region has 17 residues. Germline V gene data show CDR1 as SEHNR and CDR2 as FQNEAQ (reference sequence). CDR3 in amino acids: CASSFRGRTALLYEQYF. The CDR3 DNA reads TGTGCCAGCAGCTTCAGGGGCCGGACGGCGCTCTTGTACGAGCAGTACTTC.

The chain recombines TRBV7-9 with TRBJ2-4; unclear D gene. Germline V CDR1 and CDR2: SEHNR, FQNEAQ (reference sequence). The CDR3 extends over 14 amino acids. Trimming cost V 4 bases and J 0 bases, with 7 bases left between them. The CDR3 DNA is TGTGCCAGCAGCTCTCAGAGAGCCAAAAACATTCAGTACTTC. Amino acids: CASSSQRAKNIQYF. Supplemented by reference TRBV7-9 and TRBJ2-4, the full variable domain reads DTGVSQNPRHKITKRGQNVTFRCDPISEHNRLYWYRQTLGQGPEFLTYFQNEAQLEKSRLLSDRFSAERPKGSFSTLEIQRTEQGDSAMYLCASSSQRAKNIQYFGAGTRLSVL.

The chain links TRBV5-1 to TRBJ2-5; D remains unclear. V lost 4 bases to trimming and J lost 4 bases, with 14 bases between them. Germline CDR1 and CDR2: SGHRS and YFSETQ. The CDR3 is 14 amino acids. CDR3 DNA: TGCGCCAGCAGCCTCCCGACGCAGTTAGAGACCCAGTACTTC. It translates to CASSLPTQLETQYF.

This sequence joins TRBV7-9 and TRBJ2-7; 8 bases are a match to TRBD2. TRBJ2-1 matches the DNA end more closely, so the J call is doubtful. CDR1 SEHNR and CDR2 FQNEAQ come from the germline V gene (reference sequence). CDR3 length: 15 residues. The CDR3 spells CASSLRGTRRSEQFF. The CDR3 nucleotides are TGTGCCAGCAGCTTAAGGGGGACTAGGCGGAGTGAGCAGTTCTTC.

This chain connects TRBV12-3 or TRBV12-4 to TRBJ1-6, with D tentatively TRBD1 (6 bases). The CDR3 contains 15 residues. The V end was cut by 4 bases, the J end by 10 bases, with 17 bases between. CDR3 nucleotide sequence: TGTGCCAGCAGTTCAACCAGGGGAACGGGCTCACCCCTCCACTTT. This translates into CASSSTRGTGSPLHF.

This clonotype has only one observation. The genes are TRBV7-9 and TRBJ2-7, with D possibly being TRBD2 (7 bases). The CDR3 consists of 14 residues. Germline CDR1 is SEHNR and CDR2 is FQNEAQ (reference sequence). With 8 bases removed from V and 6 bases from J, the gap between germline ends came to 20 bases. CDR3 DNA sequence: TGTGCCAGCGGCCCCGGGGGCTGGGAGGGCGAGCAGTACTTC. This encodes CASGPGGWEGEQYF. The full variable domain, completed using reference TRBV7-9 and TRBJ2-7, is DTGVSQNPRHKITKRGQNVTFRCDPISEHNRLYWYRQTLGQGPEFLTYFQNEAQLEKSRLLSDRFSAERPKGSFSTLEIQRTEQGDSAMYLCASGPGGWEGEQYFGPGTRLTVT.

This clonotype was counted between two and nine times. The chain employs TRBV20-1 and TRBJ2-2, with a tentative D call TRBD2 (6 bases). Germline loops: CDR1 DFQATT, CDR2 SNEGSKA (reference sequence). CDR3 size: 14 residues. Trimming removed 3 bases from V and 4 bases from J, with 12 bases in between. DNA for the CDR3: TGCAGTGCTAGCGAGATTAGCGGCACCGGGGAGCTGTTTTTT. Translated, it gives CSASEISGTGELFF.

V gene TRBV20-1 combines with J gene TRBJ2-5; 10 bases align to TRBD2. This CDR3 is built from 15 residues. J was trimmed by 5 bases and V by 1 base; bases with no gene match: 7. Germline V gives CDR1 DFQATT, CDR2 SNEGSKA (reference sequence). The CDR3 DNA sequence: TGCAGTGCTAGAGTGACAGCGGGGGGGCCGGAGACCCAGTACTTC. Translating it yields CSARVTAGGPETQYF.

The chain's CDR3 is CATSEAGGPEETQYF. CDR3 nucleotides: TGTGCCACCAGTGAAGCGGGGGGGCCTGAAGAGACCCAGTACTTC. J is TRBJ2-5 and V is TRBV24-1; 10 nucleotides align to TRBD2. Germline assignment: CDR1 KGHDR and CDR2 SFDVKD. The CDR3 spans 15 residues. Trimming took 4 bases from V and 3 from J; bases not matched to a gene: 4.

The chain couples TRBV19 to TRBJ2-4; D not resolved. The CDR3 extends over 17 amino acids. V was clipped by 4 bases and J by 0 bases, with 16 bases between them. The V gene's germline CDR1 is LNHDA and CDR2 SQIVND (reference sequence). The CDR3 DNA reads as TGTGCCAGTAGTACCCTCACCAGAATCCTAGCCAAAAACATTCAGTACTTC. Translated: CASSTLTRILAKNIQYF. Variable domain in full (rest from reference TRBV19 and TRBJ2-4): DGGITQSPKYLFRKEGQNVTLSCEQNLNHDAMYWYRQDPGQGLRLIYYSQIVNDFQKGDIAEGYSVSREKKESFPLTVTSAQKNPTAFYLCASSTLTRILAKNIQYFGAGTRLSVL.

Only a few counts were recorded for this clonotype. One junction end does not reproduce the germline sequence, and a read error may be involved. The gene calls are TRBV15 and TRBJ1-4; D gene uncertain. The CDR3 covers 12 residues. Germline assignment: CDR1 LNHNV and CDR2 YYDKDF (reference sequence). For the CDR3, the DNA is TGTGCCACCAGCAGAGATGCCCCGGTGCTGATTTTT. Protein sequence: CATSRDAPVLIF.